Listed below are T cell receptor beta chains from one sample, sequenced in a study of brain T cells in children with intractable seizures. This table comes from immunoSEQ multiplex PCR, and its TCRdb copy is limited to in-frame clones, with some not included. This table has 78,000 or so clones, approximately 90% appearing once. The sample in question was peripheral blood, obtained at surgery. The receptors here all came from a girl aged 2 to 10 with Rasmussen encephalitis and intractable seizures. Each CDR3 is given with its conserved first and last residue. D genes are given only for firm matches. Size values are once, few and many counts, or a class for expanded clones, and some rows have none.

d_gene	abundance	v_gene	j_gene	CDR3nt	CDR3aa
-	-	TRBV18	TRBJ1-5	TGTGCCAGCTCACCTACGGTGAATCAGCCCCAGCATTTT	CASSPTVNQPQHF
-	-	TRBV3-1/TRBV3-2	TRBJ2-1	TGTGCCAGCAGCCAAGTGAGCCACAATGAGCAGTTCTTC	CASSQVSHNEQFF
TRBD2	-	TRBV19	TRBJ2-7	TGTGCCAGTAGTATAGATCGCGGGAGGTCGGGCGAGCAGTACTTC	CASSIDRGRSGEQYF
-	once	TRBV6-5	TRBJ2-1	TGTGCCAGCAGTTTCCGACCCACATCCCTGAATGAGCAGTTCTTC	CASSFRPTSLNEQFF
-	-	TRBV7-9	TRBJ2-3	TGTGCCAGCAGCTCGCGCCCTTGGGGGACGCAGTATTTT	CASSSRPWGTQYF
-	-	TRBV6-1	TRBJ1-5	TGTGCCAGCAGTGAAGCGCGGGGTTGGGGGGGCCGGAATCAGCCCCAGCATTTT	CASSEARGWGGRNQPQHF
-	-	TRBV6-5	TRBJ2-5	TGTGCCAGCAGTCTGACAGCGACCCAAGAGACCCAGTACTTC	CASSLTATQETQYF
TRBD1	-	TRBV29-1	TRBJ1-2	TGCAGCGCTTGGGACAGGTCCTATGGCTACACCTTC	CSAWDRSYGYTF
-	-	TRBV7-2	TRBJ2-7	TGTGCCAGCAGCTTAGATCCCTCCTACGAGCAGTACTTC	CASSLDPSYEQYF
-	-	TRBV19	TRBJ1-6	TGTGCCAGTAACGAGGCTAGCTCCTATAATTCACCCCTCCACTTT	CASNEASSYNSPLHF
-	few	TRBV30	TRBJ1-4	TGTGCCTGGAGTGTACTCGGGGGCGCGGGTGAAAAACTGTTTTTT	CAWSVLGGAGEKLFF
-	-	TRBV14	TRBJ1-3	TGTGCCAGCAGCCAAGATCTTTTGAGCTCTGGAAACACCATATATTTT	CASSQDLLSSGNTIYF
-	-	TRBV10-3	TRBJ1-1	TGTGCCATCAGTGAGTCCGCCGGGACTAACACTGAAGCTTTCTTT	CAISESAGTNTEAFF
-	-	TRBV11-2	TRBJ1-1	TGTGCCAGCAGCTTAGACAGGAACACTGAAGCTTTCTTT	CASSLDRNTEAFF
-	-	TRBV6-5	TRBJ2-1	TGTGCCAGCAGTTACGGAGGGGACTCCTACAATGAGCAGTTCTTC	CASSYGGDSYNEQFF
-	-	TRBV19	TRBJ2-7	TGTGCCAGCCAACCCTCAGACTCCTACGAGCAGTACTTC	CASQPSDSYEQYF
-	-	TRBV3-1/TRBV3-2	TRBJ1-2	TGTGCCAGCAGCCAAGATCTGGCAGGGATTTCTCGGGGCTACACCTTC	CASSQDLAGISRGYTF
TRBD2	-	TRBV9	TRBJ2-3	TGTGCCAGCAGCGCCTATAGCGGGGGGAAGGCAGATACGCAGTATTTT	CASSAYSGGKADTQYF
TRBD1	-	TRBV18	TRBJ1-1	TGTGCCAGCTCACCCGGGACAGGGAGTAACACTGAAGCTTTCTTT	CASSPGTGSNTEAFF
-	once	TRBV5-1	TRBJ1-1	TGCGCCAGCAGCATGGGACGGGTCCGCTGGGACACTGAAGCTTTCTTT	CASSMGRVRWDTEAFF
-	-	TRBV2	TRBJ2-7	TGTGCCAGCAGTGTAGGCCTACCCCTCTCCGAGCAGTACTTC	CASSVGLPLSEQYF
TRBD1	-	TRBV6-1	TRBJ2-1	TGTGCCAGCAGTGAAGGACCACAGGGGGTGCTAAATGAGCAGTTCTTC	CASSEGPQGVLNEQFF
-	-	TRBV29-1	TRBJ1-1	TGCAGCGGGGGGTACGGGACTGAAGCTTTCTTT	CSGGYGTEAFF
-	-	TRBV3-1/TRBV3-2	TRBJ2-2	TGTGCCAGCAGCCACAGGGTCACCGGGGAGCTGTTTTTT	CASSHRVTGELFF